The 20 T cell receptor beta chains in this list originate from one sample, sequenced in a study of blood T cell repertoires in COVID-19. Measured with immunoSEQ multiplex PCR; TCRdb has only the in-frame clones, and not every one. The table has a few hundred thousand clones, around 78% seen once. Sequenced sample: peripheral blood. These receptor sequences come from a man aged 55 to 69 who had recovered from COVID-19.

The V call is TRBV2, the J call TRBJ1-2, with no clear D. The CDR3 runs 11 residues. Trimming removed 6 bases from V and 5 bases from J, with 7 bases in between. Germline loops: CDR1 SNHLY, CDR2 FYNNEI. The CDR3 DNA sequence: TGTGCCAGCAGGGAGGAGTATGGCTACACCTTC. The encoded protein is CASREEYGYTF.

The chain combines TRBV9 with TRBJ2-2, with 8 bases aligning to TRBD2. CDR1 and CDR2 (germline): SGDLS, YYNGEE. This CDR3 spans 19 amino acids. The trim removed 0 bases at V and 4 bases at J, leaving 14 bases unmatched. DNA of the CDR3: TGTGCCAGCAGCGTAGGCGGGACGCGGGGGGCCACCCCCACCGGGGAGCTGTTTTTT. Translating gives CASSVGGTRGATPTGELFF.

In nucleotides, the CDR3 is TGTGCCAGCAGCCAAGATCTGGGACAGGGGGCCTATGGCTACACCTTC. It yields the protein CASSQDLGQGAYGYTF. The chain has TRBV3-1 (or the pseudogene TRBV3-2) and TRBJ1-2; 12 positions agree with TRBD1. With V trimmed by 0 bases and J by 4 bases, 3 bases remained unmatched. This CDR3 spans 16 amino acids. Germline CDR1 and CDR2: LGHDT and YNNKEL (reference sequence).

In its sample, this clone was seen once. V usage is TRBV5-4 and J usage is TRBJ2-4, with 9 bases fitting TRBD1. Germline-derived CDR1 and CDR2 are SGHNT and YYREEE (reference sequence). This CDR3 spans 15 amino acids. J gave up 8 bases and V 4 bases, and 10 bases lay outside the gene matches. The CDR3 DNA sequence: TGTGCCAGCAGCCCGGAACAGGGGGCTACAGACATTCAGTACTTC. This encodes CASSPEQGATDIQYF.

The V gene is TRBV9, the J gene TRBJ2-7; no clear D gene. This CDR3 spans 13 amino acids. Looked up from germline, CDR1 is SGDLS and CDR2 is YYNGEE. The V gene lost 1 base and the J gene lost 0 bases, with 5 bases spanning the gap. CDR3 nucleotide sequence: TGTGCCAGCAGCGTAACAGACTCCTACGAGCAGTACTTC. Protein: CASSVTDSYEQYF.

The rearrangement uses TRBV21-1 and TRBJ2-7; TRBD2, as called in the table, went unchecked against the DNA. TRBV21-1 is a pseudogene. The CDR3 runs to 18 residues. The CDR3 protein is CASSKTPHEVGGPYEQYF. CDR3 bases: TGTGCCAGCAGCAAAACCCCGCATGAAGTGGGGGGGCCCTACGAGCAGTACTTC.

The genes are TRBV6-5 and TRBJ1-1; 7 bases are a match to TRBD1. After removal of 5 bases from V and 4 bases from J, the junction contained 7 bases not matched to a gene. Per germline, CDR1 MNHEY and CDR2 SVGAGI. The CDR3 sequence is 14 residues long. The CDR3 loop reads CASSPRGFGTEAFF. The CDR3 DNA sequence: TGTGCCAGCAGTCCCAGGGGGTTTGGCACTGAAGCTTTCTTT.

V gene TRBV28 combines with J gene TRBJ1-2; TRBD1 is a possible D gene (6 bases). CDR1 and CDR2 (germline): MDHEN, SYDVKM. CDR3 size: 14 residues. Trimming pared 3 bases from V and 4 bases from J, leaving 12 bases between. In DNA, the CDR3 is TGTGCCAGCAGTTTGCAGACAGGACTCTATGGCTACACCTTC. Translated, it gives CASSLQTGLYGYTF.

This chain connects TRBV19 to TRBJ2-1; TRBD2 matches 12 bases. Germline V gives CDR1 LNHDA, CDR2 SQIVND (reference sequence). The CDR3 runs 19 residues. Unmatched junction bases numbered 14, after V lost 3 bases and J lost 5 bases. The CDR3 loop reads CASSILLGLAGGTNNEQFF. The DNA of the CDR3 is TGTGCCAGTAGTATCCTCCTGGGGCTAGCGGGGGGGACAAACAATGAGCAGTTCTTC.

This chain's CDR3 is CASSQSGELFF. Written as DNA, the CDR3 is TGTGCCAGCAGCCAATCCGGGGAGCTGTTTTTT. The J gene is TRBJ2-2, the V gene TRBV21-1; TRBD1 reflects the table's D call only, with no check against the DNA. TRBV21-1 is a pseudogene locus. This CDR3 contains 11 residues.

The genes are TRBV6-5 and TRBJ1-6; 12 bases agree with TRBD1. This CDR3 spans 16 amino acids. After removal of 3 bases from V and 8 bases from J, the junction contained 5 bases not matched to a gene. The germline gives CDR1 MNHEY, CDR2 SVGAGI. The CDR3 reads CASSYGTGGGYSPLHF. CDR3 coding DNA: TGTGCCAGCAGTTATGGGACAGGGGGCGGTTATTCACCCCTCCACTTT.

The CDR3 nucleotides read TGTGCCAGCACCACTAGCGGGCGTAGCACAGATACGCAGTATTTT. This sequence encodes CASTTSGRSTDTQYF. This chain uses TRBV2 with TRBJ2-3, with TRBD2 identical over 9 bases. With 7 bases clipped from V and 0 bases from J, the junction kept 5 bases outside the gene matches. CDR1 SNHLY and CDR2 FYNNEI come from the germline V gene. The CDR3 consists of 15 residues.

J is TRBJ2-2 and V is TRBV9; 7 nucleotides line up with TRBD2. Germline V gives CDR1 SGDLS, CDR2 YYNGEE. Unmatched junction bases numbered 9, after V lost 6 bases and J lost 4 bases. This CDR3 has 15 amino acids. The CDR3 reads CASTLPGGPTGELFF. CDR3 bases: TGTGCCAGCACCCTCCCGGGGGGACCCACCGGGGAGCTGTTTTTT.

The CDR3 DNA reads TGTGCCAGCAGCCCCGGTGGCAGCGCCGGCTACACCTTC. It yields the protein CASSPGGSAGYTF. The genes are TRBV7-9 and TRBJ1-2; no definite D call. The germline V gene has CDR1 SEHNR and CDR2 FQNEAQ (reference sequence). CDR3 length: 13 amino acids. The V end was cut by 5 bases, the J end by 8 bases, with 15 bases between.

This chain connects TRBV5-1 to TRBJ2-1, with 12 bases aligning to TRBD2. This CDR3 has 14 amino acids. The germline V gene has CDR1 SGHRS and CDR2 YFSETQ. The V and J ends lost 7 bases and 4 bases, in that order; junction bases with no gene match: 3. The CDR3 region is CASQTSGSYNEQFF. CDR3 DNA sequence: TGCGCCAGCCAGACTAGCGGGAGTTACAATGAGCAGTTCTTC.

V and J are TRBV5-1 and TRBJ2-1; TRBD2 matches 7 bases. The CDR3 consists of 13 residues. Germline V gene sequence: CDR1 SGHRS, CDR2 YFSETQ. V shed 7 bases, J shed 4 bases, and the junction held 5 bases outside the gene matches. DNA for the CDR3: TGCGCCAGCCGTCGGGAGGTTTACAATGAGCAGTTCTTC. Its translation is CASRREVYNEQFF.

The V call is TRBV27, the J call TRBJ2-7; TRBD2 matches at 13 bases. Losses at the gene ends were 5 bases for V and 9 bases for J; bases not matched to a gene: 10. This CDR3 comprises 15 residues. Germline values: CDR1 MNHEY, CDR2 SMNVEV (reference sequence). This CDR3 is CASSKILAGGPVQYF. Here the CDR3 DNA reads TGTGCCAGCAGTAAGATACTAGCGGGAGGGCCTGTGCAGTACTTC.

The chain couples TRBV11-2 to TRBJ2-5, with TRBD2 matching 7 bases. The CDR3 length is 17 residues. CDR1 and CDR2 from the germline V gene are SGHAT and FQNNGV. Germline trimming cut 1 base from V and 4 bases from J; bases unmatched to any gene: 12. CDR3 region: CASSLGERGLPRETQYF. CDR3 in DNA: TGTGCCAGCAGCTTAGGGGAGCGGGGCCTACCCCGAGAGACCCAGTACTTC.

This chain links TRBV12-3 or TRBV12-4 with TRBJ1-2, with a tentative D call TRBD1 (5 bases). Deletions cut 6 bases from V and 7 bases from J, with 12 bases between. The CDR3 spans 12 residues. This CDR3 reads CASRQDSFGYTF. CDR3 nucleotide sequence: TGTGCCAGCAGACAAGACAGTTTTGGCTACACCTTC.

This chain joins TRBV28 and TRBJ2-7; 8 bases match TRBD1. This CDR3 contains 15 residues. CDR1 MDHEN and CDR2 SYDVKM come from the germline V gene. J gave up 2 bases and V 4 bases, and 7 bases lay outside the gene matches. CDR3 sequence (DNA): TGTGCCAGCAGTTCCCCCGGGACAGGCCCCTACGAGCAGTACTTC. This translates into CASSSPGTGPYEQYF. Filled out from reference TRBV28 and TRBJ2-7, the complete variable domain reads DVKVTQSSRYLVKRTGEKVFLECVQDMDHENMFWYRQDPGLGLRLIYFSYDVKMKEKGDIPEGYSVSREKKERFSLILESASTNQTSMYLCASSSPGTGPYEQYFGPGTRLTVT.